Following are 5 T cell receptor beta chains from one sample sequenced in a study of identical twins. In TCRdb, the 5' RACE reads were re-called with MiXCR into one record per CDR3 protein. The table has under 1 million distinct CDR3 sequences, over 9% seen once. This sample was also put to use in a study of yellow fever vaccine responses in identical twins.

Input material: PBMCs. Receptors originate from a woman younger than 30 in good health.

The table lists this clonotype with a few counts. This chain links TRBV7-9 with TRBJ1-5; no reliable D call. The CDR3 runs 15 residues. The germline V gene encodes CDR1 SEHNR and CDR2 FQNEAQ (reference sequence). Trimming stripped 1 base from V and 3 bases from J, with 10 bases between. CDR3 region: CASSLEATSNQPQHF. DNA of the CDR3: TGTGCCAGCAGCTTAGAGGCGACCTCCAATCAGCCCCAGCATTTT.

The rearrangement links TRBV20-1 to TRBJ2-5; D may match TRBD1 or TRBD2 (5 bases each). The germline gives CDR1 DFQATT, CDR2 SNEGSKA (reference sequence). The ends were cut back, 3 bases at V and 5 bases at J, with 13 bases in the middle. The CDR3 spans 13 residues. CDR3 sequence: CSASIRGRETQYF. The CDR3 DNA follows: TGCAGTGCTAGTATCCGGGGCCGGGAGACCCAGTACTTC.

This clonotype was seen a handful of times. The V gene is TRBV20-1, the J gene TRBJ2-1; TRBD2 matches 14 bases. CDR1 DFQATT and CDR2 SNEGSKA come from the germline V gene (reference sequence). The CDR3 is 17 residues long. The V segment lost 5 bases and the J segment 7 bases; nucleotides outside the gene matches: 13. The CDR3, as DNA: TGCAGTGCTCCCGGACTAGCGGGAGGAGCCCGATGGAATGAGCAGTTCTTC. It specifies CSAPGLAGGARWNEQFF.

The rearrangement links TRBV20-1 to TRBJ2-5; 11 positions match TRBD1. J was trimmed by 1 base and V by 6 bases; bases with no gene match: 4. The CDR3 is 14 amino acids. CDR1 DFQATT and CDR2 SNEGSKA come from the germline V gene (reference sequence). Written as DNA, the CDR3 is TGCAGTGCAGGACAGGGGGCTGCCCAAGAGACCCAGTACTTC. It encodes CSAGQGAAQETQYF.

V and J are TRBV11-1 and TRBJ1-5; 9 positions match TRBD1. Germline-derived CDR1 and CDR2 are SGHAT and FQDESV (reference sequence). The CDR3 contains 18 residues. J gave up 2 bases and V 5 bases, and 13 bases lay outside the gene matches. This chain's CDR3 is CASSQDRGWSEGNQPQHF. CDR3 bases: TGTGCCAGCAGCCAGGACAGGGGTTGGTCGGAGGGCAATCAGCCCCAGCATTTT.